A selection of T cell receptor beta chains follows, all from one sample in a study of T cell changes during pregnancy in multiple sclerosis. The method was immunoSEQ multiplex PCR; TCRdb's version includes in-frame clones alone and lacks a portion of them. The table has roughly 60,000 clones, roughly nine tenths seen once; the top ten hold around 0.85%. This specimen was peripheral blood, taken before pregnancy. These receptors were collected from a female donor with multiple sclerosis, enrolled in a pregnancy study. Each CDR3 is given with its conserved first and last residue. A D gene is named only where the DNA matches it firmly. Size is omitted from some rows. Given values are once, few, many or a class for expanded clones.

clone size: .
D gene: .
J gene: TRBJ1-6
V gene: TRBV5-4
CDR3 protein: CASSFHIVGGGSPLHF
CDR3 DNA: TGTGCCAGCAGCTTTCATATAGTAGGGGGTGGATCACCCCTCCACTTT

clone size: .
D gene: TRBD1
J gene: TRBJ2-3
V gene: TRBV18
CDR3 protein: CASSPPRTGGRDTQYF
CDR3 DNA: TGTGCCAGCTCACCACCCCGGACAGGGGGCCGAGATACGCAGTATTTT

clone size: .
D gene: .
J gene: TRBJ1-4
V gene: TRBV6-4
CDR3 protein: CASEGGTNEKLFF
CDR3 DNA: TGTGCCAGTGAGGGGGGGACTAATGAAAAACTGTTTTTT

clone size: .
D gene: TRBD2
J gene: TRBJ2-3
V gene: TRBV4-2
CDR3 protein: CASSLLDAGGPGDTQYF
CDR3 DNA: TGTGCCAGCAGCCTACTCGACGCGGGGGGGCCCGGAGATACGCAGTATTTT

clone size: .
D gene: .
J gene: TRBJ1-4
V gene: TRBV6-6
CDR3 protein: CASSSTATNEKLFF
CDR3 DNA: TGTGCCAGCAGTTCTACAGCAACTAATGAAAAACTGTTTTTT

clone size: .
D gene: TRBD1
J gene: TRBJ2-1
V gene: TRBV5-5
CDR3 protein: CASSRRTGGYNEQFF
CDR3 DNA: TGTGCCAGCAGCCGTCGGACAGGGGGCTACAATGAGCAGTTCTTC

clone size: .
D gene: TRBD1
J gene: TRBJ2-5
V gene: TRBV18
CDR3 protein: CASSPGTGSWETQYF
CDR3 DNA: TGTGCCAGCTCACCGGGGACAGGGAGCTGGGAGACCCAGTACTTC

clone size: .
D gene: .
J gene: TRBJ2-5
V gene: TRBV19
CDR3 protein: CASSGGLSETQYF
CDR3 DNA: TGTGCCAGTAGTGGTGGGCTTTCAGAGACCCAGTACTTC

clone size: .
D gene: .
J gene: TRBJ2-3
V gene: TRBV18
CDR3 protein: CASSPIAGSGTDTQYF
CDR3 DNA: TGTGCCAGCTCACCGATTGCAGGGTCCGGCACAGATACGCAGTATTTT

clone size: .
D gene: .
J gene: TRBJ1-2
V gene: TRBV14
CDR3 protein: CASSQDPNYGYTF
CDR3 DNA: TGTGCCAGCAGCCAAGATCCGAACTATGGCTACACCTTC

clone size: once
D gene: TRBD2
J gene: TRBJ2-1
V gene: TRBV7-9
CDR3 protein: CASSLVAGGPNEQFF
CDR3 DNA: TGTGCCAGCAGCTTAGTAGCGGGGGGGCCCAATGAGCAGTTCTTC

clone size: .
D gene: .
J gene: TRBJ2-5
V gene: TRBV2
CDR3 protein: CASSVSRNQETQYF
CDR3 DNA: TGTGCCAGCAGTGTCAGCAGGAACCAAGAGACCCAGTACTTC

clone size: .
D gene: .
J gene: TRBJ1-1
V gene: TRBV19
CDR3 protein: CASSYAGRREAFF
CDR3 DNA: TGTGCCAGTAGTTATGCAGGGCGAAGGGAAGCTTTCTTT

clone size: .
D gene: .
J gene: TRBJ1-4
V gene: TRBV7-9
CDR3 protein: CASSLGGGPPTNEKLFF
CDR3 DNA: TGTGCCAGCAGCTTAGGGGGCGGACCCCCAACTAATGAAAAACTGTTTTTT

clone size: .
D gene: TRBD1
J gene: TRBJ1-4
V gene: TRBV18
CDR3 protein: CASSSGQGVEKLFF
CDR3 DNA: TGTGCCAGCTCTTCGGGACAGGGAGTGGAAAAACTGTTTTTT

clone size: .
D gene: .
J gene: TRBJ1-1
V gene: TRBV9
CDR3 protein: CASSVQGKGTEAFF
CDR3 DNA: TGTGCCAGCAGCGTACAGGGCAAGGGCACTGAAGCTTTCTTT

clone size: once
D gene: .
J gene: TRBJ1-5
V gene: TRBV30
CDR3 protein: CAWSRGNSNQPQHF
CDR3 DNA: TGTGCCTGGAGTAGGGGGAATAGCAATCAGCCCCAGCATTTT

clone size: .
D gene: .
J gene: TRBJ1-2
V gene: TRBV27
CDR3 protein: CASSLAGGSVYGYTF
CDR3 DNA: TGTGCCAGCAGTTTAGCGGGGGGCTCGGTCTATGGCTACACCTTC

clone size: .
D gene: .
J gene: TRBJ2-6
V gene: TRBV19
CDR3 protein: CASSIYGGGSGANVLTF
CDR3 DNA: TGTGCCAGTAGTATTTACGGCGGAGGCTCTGGGGCCAACGTCCTGACTTTC

clone size: .
D gene: .
J gene: TRBJ2-7
V gene: TRBV19
CDR3 protein: CASSMVGGPYEQYF
CDR3 DNA: TGTGCCAGTAGTATGGTTGGGGGCCCCTACGAGCAGTACTTC

clone size: .
D gene: .
J gene: TRBJ1-1
V gene: TRBV6-5
CDR3 protein: CASRAQGAGGAFF
CDR3 DNA: TGTGCCAGCAGGGCTCAGGGAGCGGGAGGAGCTTTCTTT